Following are 18 T cell receptor beta chains from one sample sequenced in a study of blood T cell repertoires in COVID-19. Sequencing used immunoSEQ multiplex PCR; TCRdb keeps in-frame clones, though not all of them. This sample carries 250,000 to 350,000 clones, around 87% of them seen once, and the ten largest clones take approximately 7.8%. The sample comprised peripheral blood. The receptor set was obtained from a woman aged 50 to 60 who had recovered from COVID-19.

The chain combines TRBV3-1 (or the pseudogene TRBV3-2) with TRBJ2-5; 9 bases fit TRBD2. CDR1 is LGHDT and CDR2 is YNNKEL in the germline V gene (reference sequence). The CDR3 runs to 17 residues. Trimming at V came to 4 bases and at J to 1 base, leaving 10 bases not matched to a gene. CDR3 coding DNA: TGTGCCAGCAGCCTCCTACAGGGCGGGGGGGCCCAAGAGACCCAGTACTTC. Its translation: CASSLLQGGGAQETQYF.

The rearrangement links TRBV9 to TRBJ1-2, with D perhaps TRBD1 (6 bases). Trimming removed 0 bases at V and 4 bases at J, with 13 bases between. Germline V gene lookup returns CDR1 SGDLS and CDR2 YYNGEE. The CDR3 sequence is 15 residues long. CDR3: CASSVDPQGFYGYTF. CDR3 DNA: TGTGCCAGCAGCGTAGATCCACAGGGTTTCTATGGCTACACCTTC. Combining the CDR3 with reference TRBV9 and TRBJ1-2 gives the whole variable domain DSGVTQTPKHLITATGQRVTLRCSPRSGDLSVYWYQQSLDQGLQFLIQYYNGEERAKGNILERFSAQQFPDLHSELNLSSLELGDSALYFCASSVDPQGFYGYTFGSGTRLTVV.

This clone occurred once. The chain recombines TRBV4-1 with TRBJ2-7; 13 bases map to TRBD2. The V gene end was trimmed by 1 base and the J gene end by 2 bases; junction bases not matched to a gene: 2. This CDR3 region has 16 residues. Germline V gene data show CDR1 as MGHRA and CDR2 as YSYEKL. CDR3: CASSQATSGRAYEQYF. DNA of the CDR3: TGCGCCAGCAGCCAAGCTACTAGCGGGAGGGCCTACGAGCAGTACTTC.

The CDR3 DNA sequence: TGCAGCGTAGAATTGAGATGGACAGGGGGCGTCGAGACCCAGTACTTC. This sequence encodes CSVELRWTGGVETQYF. V usage is TRBV29-1 and J usage is TRBJ2-5, with 11 nucleotides matching TRBD1. This CDR3 is built from 16 residues. The V gene's germline CDR1 is SQVTM and CDR2 ANQGSEA. Trimming removed 6 bases from V and 5 bases from J; junction bases left unmatched: 14.

The chain joins TRBV5-4 to TRBJ2-3, with D possibly being TRBD2 (6 bases). V dropped 4 bases and J dropped 2 bases, with 14 bases sitting between them. Germline-derived CDR1 and CDR2 are SGHNT and YYREEE (reference sequence). The CDR3 loop spans 15 amino acids. CDR3 in amino acids: CASSGDRDSTDTQYF. CDR3 nucleotides: TGTGCCAGCAGCGGTGACCGGGACTCCACAGATACGCAGTATTTT.

This clone appeared a few times. The V and J genes are TRBV3-1 (or the pseudogene TRBV3-2) and TRBJ1-6; 7 bases align to TRBD1. CDR1 and CDR2 from the germline V gene are LGHDT and YNNKEL (reference sequence). Unmatched junction bases numbered 6, after V lost 0 bases and J lost 7 bases. This CDR3 region has 16 residues. CDR3 nucleotides: TGTGCCAGCAGCCAAGATCGGGGACAGACAAATTCACCCCTCCACTTT. Translating it yields CASSQDRGQTNSPLHF.

This clone came up once. The rearrangement links TRBV7-9 to TRBJ2-1; a possible D gene is TRBD2 (5 bases). Germline CDR1 SEHNR, CDR2 FQNEAQ (reference sequence). The CDR3 totals 13 residues. V was pared by 3 bases and J by 6 bases, with 9 bases between. CDR3 sequence: CASSFIGINEQFF. The CDR3 DNA reads TGTGCCAGCAGCTTTATCGGGATCAATGAGCAGTTCTTC.

This clone was found once. This sequence joins TRBV30 and TRBJ2-7; D gene ambiguous. V gave up 6 bases and J gave up 2 bases, with 14 bases separating them. The length of the CDR3 is 13 residues. CDR1 GTSNPN and CDR2 SVGIG come from the germline V gene (reference sequence). CDR3 sequence reads: CACGVVAAYEQYF. The DNA for the CDR3 is TGTGCCTGCGGAGTGGTGGCTGCCTACGAGCAGTACTTC.

As concerns this clone: Other DNA sequences in the same sample also yield this CDR3. This rearrangement joins TRBV5-1 to TRBJ1-1, with a weak D call TRBD1 (6 bases). The V end was cut by 2 bases, the J end by 2 bases, with 7 bases between. CDR1 and CDR2 (germline): SGHRS, YFSETQ. The CDR3 is made up of 13 amino acids. This CDR3 is CASSLQGNTEAFF. The DNA for the CDR3 is TGCGCCAGCAGCTTACAGGGAAACACTGAAGCTTTCTTT.

The genes are TRBV6-6 and TRBJ2-5, with D perhaps matching TRBD1 (5 bases). The CDR3 covers 14 residues. Germline-derived CDR1 and CDR2 are MNHNY and SVGAGI (reference sequence). The V end was cut by 0 bases, the J end by 4 bases, with 9 bases between. This chain's CDR3 is CASSYSKGSETQYF. The DNA of the CDR3 is TGTGCCAGCAGTTACTCGAAGGGGTCAGAGACCCAGTACTTC.

The genes are TRBV12-3 or TRBV12-4 and TRBJ2-5, with unresolved D. The CDR3 covers 13 residues. V was cut by 8 bases and J by 0 bases, with 10 bases left in between. The CDR3 loop is CASGDTNQETQYF. The CDR3 nucleotides read TGTGCCAGCGGCGACACGAACCAAGAGACCCAGTACTTC.

The chain recombines TRBV28 with TRBJ1-3; 7 bases are shared with TRBD1. Per germline, CDR1 MDHEN and CDR2 SYDVKM. The V segment lost 6 bases and the J segment 3 bases; nucleotides outside the gene matches: 11. The CDR3 loop spans 16 amino acids. The CDR3 loop is CASRKQGNFGGNTIYF. CDR3 nucleotide sequence: TGTGCCAGCAGGAAACAGGGGAACTTCGGTGGAAACACCATATATTTT. Combining the CDR3 with reference TRBV28 and TRBJ1-3 gives the whole variable domain DVKVTQSSRYLVKRTGEKVFLECVQDMDHENMFWYRQDPGLGLRLIYFSYDVKMKEKGDIPEGYSVSREKKERFSLILESASTNQTSMYLCASRKQGNFGGNTIYFGEGSWLTVV.

The J gene is TRBJ2-3, the V gene TRBV9; a weak D match, TRBD2 (7 bases). V was trimmed by 6 bases and J by 2 bases, leaving 13 bases between them. The germline V gene has CDR1 SGDLS and CDR2 YYNGEE. The CDR3 sequence is 14 residues long. Here the CDR3 reads CASTSGGYTDTQYF. The CDR3 bases are TGTGCCAGCACCTCGGGGGGCTACACAGATACGCAGTATTTT.

The rearrangement uses TRBV19 and TRBJ1-4; D might be TRBD1 (6 bases). The germline CDR1 and CDR2 sequences are LNHDA and SQIVND (reference sequence). Trimming took off 5 bases at V and 5 bases at J, with 12 bases between the two ends. This CDR3 has 14 amino acids. The CDR3 DNA reads as TGTGCCAGTAGTCGACAGGCCGACAATGAAAAACTGTTTTTT. Its protein is CASSRQADNEKLFF. The whole variable domain, filled in from reference TRBV19 and TRBJ1-4, reads DGGITQSPKYLFRKEGQNVTLSCEQNLNHDAMYWYRQDPGQGLRLIYYSQIVNDFQKGDIAEGYSVSREKKESFPLTVTSAQKNPTAFYLCASSRQADNEKLFFGSGTQLSVL.

In nucleotides, the CDR3 is TGTGCCAGCAGCTTAGGTGGTAGAGTGAACACTGAAGCTTTCTTT. Translated: CASSLGGRVNTEAFF. The V gene is TRBV7-9, the J gene TRBJ1-1, with D hard to call. The V end was cut by 1 base, the J end by 0 bases, with 9 bases between. CDR1 and CDR2 from the germline V gene are SEHNR and FQNEAQ (reference sequence). CDR3 length equals 15 residues.

The chain has TRBV11-2 and TRBJ2-5; tentative D call: TRBD1 (6 bases). Germline V gives CDR1 SGHAT, CDR2 FQNNGV. This CDR3 has 15 residues. Trimming took off 1 base at V and 2 bases at J, with 11 bases between the two ends. The CDR3: CASSLARGLQETQYF. The CDR3 DNA follows: TGTGCCAGCAGCTTAGCCAGGGGCCTTCAAGAGACCCAGTACTTC. Full variable domain (remainder filled in from reference TRBV11-2 and TRBJ2-5): EAGVAQSPRYKIIEKRQSVAFWCNPISGHATLYWYQQILGQGPKLLIQFQNNGVVDDSQLPKDRFSAERLKGVDSTLKIQPAKLEDSAVYLCASSLARGLQETQYFGPGTRLLVL.

Details on this clone: The same CDR3 also results from other DNA sequences found in this sample. The J gene is TRBJ1-5, the V gene TRBV6-5, with unresolved D. The CDR3 covers 13 residues. Germline V gene data show CDR1 as MNHEY and CDR2 as SVGAGI. V was pared by 6 bases and J by 0 bases, with 6 bases between. The CDR3 nucleotides are TGTGCCAGCAGCCCCAATAGCAATCAGCCCCAGCATTTT. Encoded protein: CASSPNSNQPQHF.

The CDR3 DNA is TGTGCCAGCAGCTTTGGGGCTGGTAACTATGGCTACACCTTC. Its protein is CASSFGAGNYGYTF. The chain combines TRBV7-9 with TRBJ1-2; a possible D gene is TRBD1 (5 bases). V dropped 3 bases and J dropped 1 base, with 9 bases sitting between them. Germline V gene data show CDR1 as SEHNR and CDR2 as FQNEAQ (reference sequence). The CDR3 contains 14 residues.